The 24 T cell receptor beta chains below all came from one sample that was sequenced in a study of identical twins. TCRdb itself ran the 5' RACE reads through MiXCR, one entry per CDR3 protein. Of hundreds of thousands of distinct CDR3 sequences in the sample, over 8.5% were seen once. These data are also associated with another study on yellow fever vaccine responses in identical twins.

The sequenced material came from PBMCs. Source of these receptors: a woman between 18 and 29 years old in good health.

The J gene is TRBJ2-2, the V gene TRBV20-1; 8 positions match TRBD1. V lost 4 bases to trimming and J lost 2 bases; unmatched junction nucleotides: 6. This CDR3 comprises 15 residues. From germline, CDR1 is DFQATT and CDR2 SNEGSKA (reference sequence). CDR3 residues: CSAMLQGVNTGELFF. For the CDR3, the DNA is TGCAGTGCTATGCTACAGGGGGTAAACACCGGGGAGCTGTTTTTT.

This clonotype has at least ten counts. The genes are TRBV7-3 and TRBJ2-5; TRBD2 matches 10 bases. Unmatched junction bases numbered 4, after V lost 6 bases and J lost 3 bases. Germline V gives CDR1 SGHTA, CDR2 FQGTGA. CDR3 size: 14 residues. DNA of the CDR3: TGTGCCAGCAGTAGAGCGGGGGGGAAAGAGACCCAGTACTTC. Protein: CASSRAGGKETQYF.

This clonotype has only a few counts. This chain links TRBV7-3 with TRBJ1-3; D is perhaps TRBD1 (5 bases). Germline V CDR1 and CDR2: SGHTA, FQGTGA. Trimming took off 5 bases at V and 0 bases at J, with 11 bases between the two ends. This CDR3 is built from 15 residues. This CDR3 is CASSPGPTSGNTIYF. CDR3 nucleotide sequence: TGTGCCAGCAGCCCGGGACCTACCTCTGGAAACACCATATATTTT.

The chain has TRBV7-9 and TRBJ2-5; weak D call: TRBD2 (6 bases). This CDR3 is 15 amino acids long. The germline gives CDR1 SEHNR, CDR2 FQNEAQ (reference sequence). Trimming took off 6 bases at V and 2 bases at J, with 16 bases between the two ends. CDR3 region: CASSRFMGGQETQYF. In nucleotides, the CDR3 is TGTGCCAGCAGTCGATTCATGGGAGGACAAGAGACCCAGTACTTC.

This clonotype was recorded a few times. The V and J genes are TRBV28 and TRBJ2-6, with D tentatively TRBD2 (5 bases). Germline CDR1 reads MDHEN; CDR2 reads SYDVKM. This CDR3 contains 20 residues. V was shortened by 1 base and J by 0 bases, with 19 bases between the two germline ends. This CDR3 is CASSLYIQAQRISGANVLTF. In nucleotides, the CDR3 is TGTGCCAGCAGTTTATACATCCAGGCTCAGCGGATCTCTGGGGCCAACGTCCTGACTTTC.

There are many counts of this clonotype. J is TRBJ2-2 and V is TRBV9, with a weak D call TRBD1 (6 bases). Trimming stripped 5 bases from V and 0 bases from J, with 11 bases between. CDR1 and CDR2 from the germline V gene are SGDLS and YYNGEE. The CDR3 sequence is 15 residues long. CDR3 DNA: TGTGCCAGCAGTGTGACAGGCGCGAACACCGGGGAGCTGTTTTTT. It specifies CASSVTGANTGELFF.

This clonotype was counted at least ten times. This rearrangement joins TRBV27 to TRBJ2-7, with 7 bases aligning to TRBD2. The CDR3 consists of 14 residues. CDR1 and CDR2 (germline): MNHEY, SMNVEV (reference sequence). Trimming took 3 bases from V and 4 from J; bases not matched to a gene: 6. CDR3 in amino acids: CASSLGGVGYEQYF. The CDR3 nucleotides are TGTGCCAGCAGTTTGGGAGGGGTAGGTTACGAGCAGTACTTC.

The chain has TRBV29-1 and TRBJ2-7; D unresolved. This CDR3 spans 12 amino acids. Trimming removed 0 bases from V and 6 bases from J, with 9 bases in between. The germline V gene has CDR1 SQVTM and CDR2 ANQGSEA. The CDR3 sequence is CSVEDQEVEQYF. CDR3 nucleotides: TGCAGCGTTGAAGATCAAGAAGTCGAGCAGTACTTC.

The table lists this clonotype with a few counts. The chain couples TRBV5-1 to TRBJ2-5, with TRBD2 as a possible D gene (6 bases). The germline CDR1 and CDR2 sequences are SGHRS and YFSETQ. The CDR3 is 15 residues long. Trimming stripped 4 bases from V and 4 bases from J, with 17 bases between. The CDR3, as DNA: TGCGCCAGCAGCGGTCGTGGAGGGCCCCTAGAGACCCAGTACTTC. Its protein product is CASSGRGGPLETQYF.

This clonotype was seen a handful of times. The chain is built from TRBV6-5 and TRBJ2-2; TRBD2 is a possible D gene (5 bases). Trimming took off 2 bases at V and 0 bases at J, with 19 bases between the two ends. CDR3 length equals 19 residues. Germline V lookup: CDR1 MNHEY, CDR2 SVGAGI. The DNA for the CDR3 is TGTGCCAGCAGTTACGCCCCGGGGATGCACAGCGCGAACACCGGGGAGCTGTTTTTT. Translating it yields CASSYAPGMHSANTGELFF.

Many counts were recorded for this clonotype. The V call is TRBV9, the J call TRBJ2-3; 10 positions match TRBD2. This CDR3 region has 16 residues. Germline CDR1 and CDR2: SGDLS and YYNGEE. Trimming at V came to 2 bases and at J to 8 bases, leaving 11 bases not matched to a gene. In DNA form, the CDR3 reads TGTGCCAGCAGCGTGGGGGTAGCGGGGGGCCGAGTTACGCAGTATTTT. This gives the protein CASSVGVAGGRVTQYF.

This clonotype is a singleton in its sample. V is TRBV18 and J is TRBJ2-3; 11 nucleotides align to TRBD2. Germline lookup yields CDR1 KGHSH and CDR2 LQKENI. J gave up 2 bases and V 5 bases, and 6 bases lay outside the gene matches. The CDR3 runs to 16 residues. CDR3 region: CASSSLAGGTTDTQYF. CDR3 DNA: TGTGCCAGCTCATCTTTAGCGGGGGGGACCACAGATACGCAGTATTTT.

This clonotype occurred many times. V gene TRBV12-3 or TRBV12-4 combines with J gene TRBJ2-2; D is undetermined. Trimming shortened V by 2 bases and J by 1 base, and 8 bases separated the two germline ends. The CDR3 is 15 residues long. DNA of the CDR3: TGTGCCAGCAGTTTAAGCAGGAGGAACACCGGGGAGCTGTTTTTT. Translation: CASSLSRRNTGELFF.

This CDR3 is CASSLDRLGARRTQYF. For the CDR3, the DNA is TGTGCCAGCAGTTTAGACCGTCTGGGGGCGCGAAGAACCCAGTACTTC. V and J are TRBV12-3 or TRBV12-4 and TRBJ2-5; the D gene is possibly TRBD1 (6 bases). The CDR3 covers 16 residues. V lost 1 base and J 8 bases, leaving 20 bases between the germline ends.

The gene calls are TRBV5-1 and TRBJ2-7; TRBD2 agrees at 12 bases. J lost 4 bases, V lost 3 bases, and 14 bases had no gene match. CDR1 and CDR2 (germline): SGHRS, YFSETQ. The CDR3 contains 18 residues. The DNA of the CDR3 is TGCGCCAGCAGCTACTTGGCTACCGGGACTAGCGGGTCTTACGAGCAGTACTTC. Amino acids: CASSYLATGTSGSYEQYF.

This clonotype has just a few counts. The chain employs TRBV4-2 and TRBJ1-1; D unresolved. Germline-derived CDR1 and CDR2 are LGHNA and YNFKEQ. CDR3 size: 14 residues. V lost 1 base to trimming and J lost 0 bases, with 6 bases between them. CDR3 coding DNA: TGTGCCAGCAGCCAAGCAGAACTGAACACTGAAGCTTTCTTT. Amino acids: CASSQAELNTEAFF.

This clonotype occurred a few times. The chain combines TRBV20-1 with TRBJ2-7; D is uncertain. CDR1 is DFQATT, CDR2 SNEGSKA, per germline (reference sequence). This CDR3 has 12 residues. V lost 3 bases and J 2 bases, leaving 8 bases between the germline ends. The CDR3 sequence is CSASQVAYEQYF. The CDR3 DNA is TGCAGTGCTAGTCAGGTTGCCTACGAGCAGTACTTC.

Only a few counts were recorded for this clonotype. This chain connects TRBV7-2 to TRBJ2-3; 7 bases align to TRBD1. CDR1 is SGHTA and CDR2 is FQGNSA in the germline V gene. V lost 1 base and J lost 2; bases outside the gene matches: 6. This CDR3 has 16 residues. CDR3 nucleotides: TGTGCCAGCAGCTTAGTAGTCAGGGGGTTCACAGATACGCAGTATTTT. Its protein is CASSLVVRGFTDTQYF.

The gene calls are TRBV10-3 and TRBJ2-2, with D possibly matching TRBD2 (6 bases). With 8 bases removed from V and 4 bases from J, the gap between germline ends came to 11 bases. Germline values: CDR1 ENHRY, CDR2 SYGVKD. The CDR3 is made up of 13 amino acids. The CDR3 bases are TGTGCCATCTCAGGAGGGAGCACCGGGGAGCTGTTTTTT. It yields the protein CAISGGSTGELFF.

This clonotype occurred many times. CDR3 loop: CASSEFGLAATDTQYF. Written as DNA, the CDR3 is TGTGCCAGCAGTGAATTTGGTCTAGCGGCCACAGATACGCAGTATTTT. This chain links TRBV6-1 with TRBJ2-3, with 7 bases matching TRBD2. V lost 2 bases to trimming and J lost 2 bases; unmatched junction nucleotides: 7. Per the germline V gene, CDR1 is MNHNS and CDR2 is SASEGT. There are 16 residues in the CDR3.

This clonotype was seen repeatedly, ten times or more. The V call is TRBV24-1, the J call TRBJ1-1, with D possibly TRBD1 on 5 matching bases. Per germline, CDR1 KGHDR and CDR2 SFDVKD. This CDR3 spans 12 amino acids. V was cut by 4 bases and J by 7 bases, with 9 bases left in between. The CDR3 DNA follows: TGTGCCACCAGTGAGGGAGACAGTGAAGCTTTCTTT. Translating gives CATSEGDSEAFF.

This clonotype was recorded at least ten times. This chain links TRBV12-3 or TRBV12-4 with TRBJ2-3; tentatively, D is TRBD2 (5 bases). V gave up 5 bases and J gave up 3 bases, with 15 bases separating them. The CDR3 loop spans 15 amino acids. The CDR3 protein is CASSKDSPRTDTQYF. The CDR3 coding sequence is TGTGCCAGCAGTAAGGACTCTCCCCGGACAGATACGCAGTATTTT.

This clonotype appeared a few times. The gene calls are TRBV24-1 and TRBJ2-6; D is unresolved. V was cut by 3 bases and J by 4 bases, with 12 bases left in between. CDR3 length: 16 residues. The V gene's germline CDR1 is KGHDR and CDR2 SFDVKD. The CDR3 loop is CATSDTPLSGANVLTF. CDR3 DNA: TGTGCCACCAGTGATACGCCCCTGAGCGGGGCCAACGTCCTGACTTTC.

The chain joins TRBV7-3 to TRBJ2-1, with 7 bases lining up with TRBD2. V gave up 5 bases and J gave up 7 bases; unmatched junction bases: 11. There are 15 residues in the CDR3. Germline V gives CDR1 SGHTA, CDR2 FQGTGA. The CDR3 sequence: CASSHGGTGYNEQFF. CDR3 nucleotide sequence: TGTGCCAGCAGCCACGGGGGGACCGGATATAATGAGCAGTTCTTC.